A single sample gave rise to the 25 T cell receptor beta chains below, sequenced in a study of blood T cell repertoires in COVID-19. Using immunoSEQ multiplex PCR, the repertoire was profiled, and TCRdb retains in-frame clones only, with some absent. The repertoire holds 100,000 to 150,000 clones, with 70% to 80% as singletons. The sample was peripheral blood. Receptors were obtained from a man aged 65 to 79 with acute or convalescent COVID-19.

This chain connects TRBV11-2 to TRBJ1-1, with D hard to call. Trimming took 4 bases from V and 4 from J, leaving 19 bases between them. Looked up from germline, CDR1 is SGHAT and CDR2 is FQNNGV. The length of the CDR3 is 16 residues. Here the CDR3 reads CASSSYWRGRSTEAFF. DNA for the CDR3: TGTGCCAGCAGCTCTTATTGGCGGGGAAGGAGCACTGAAGCTTTCTTT.

CDR3 region: CASSPPGGRNTEAFF. The CDR3 DNA sequence: TGCGCCAGCAGCCCCCCAGGGGGCAGGAACACTGAAGCTTTCTTT. This sequence joins TRBV4-1 and TRBJ1-1; 8 nucleotides agree with TRBD1. Trimming at V came to 4 bases and at J to 1 base, leaving 5 bases not matched to a gene. CDR3 length: 15 amino acids. The germline V gene encodes CDR1 MGHRA and CDR2 YSYEKL.

The V call is TRBV9, the J call TRBJ2-1; 8 bases line up with TRBD1. V lost 4 bases to trimming and J lost 4 bases; unmatched junction nucleotides: 7. There are 15 residues in the CDR3. Germline values: CDR1 SGDLS, CDR2 YYNGEE. The DNA for the CDR3 is TGTGCCAGCAGCAGGGGACAGGAGTTTTACAATGAGCAGTTCTTC. Residues: CASSRGQEFYNEQFF.

Worth noting for this clone: Other DNA sequences of this sample code for an identical CDR3. This rearrangement joins TRBV11-3 to TRBJ2-7, with TRBD1 matching over 9 bases. V lost 8 bases to trimming and J lost 6 bases; unmatched junction nucleotides: 8. Germline V lookup: CDR1 SGHNT, CDR2 YENEEA. The length of the CDR3 is 13 residues. The CDR3 here is CASSRDRVSEQYF. The CDR3 DNA follows: TGTGCCAGCTCAAGGGACAGGGTTTCCGAGCAGTACTTC.

In its sample, this clone was seen a few times. This chain connects TRBV2 to TRBJ2-2; 8 positions match TRBD1. The CDR3 sequence is 15 residues long. Germline V gene data show CDR1 as SNHLY and CDR2 as FYNNEI. The V and J ends lost 9 bases and 0 bases, in that order; junction bases with no gene match: 6. The CDR3 spells CASSLQGANTGELFF. DNA for the CDR3: TGTGCCAGTTCTTTACAGGGGGCGAACACCGGGGAGCTGTTTTTT. The full variable domain, rest sourced from reference TRBV2 and TRBJ2-2, is EPEVTQTPSHQVTQMGQEVILRCVPISNHLYFYWYRQILGQKVEFLVSFYNNEISEKSEIFDDQFSVERPDGSNFTLKIRSTKLEDSAMYFCASSLQGANTGELFFGEGSRLTVL.

The chain joins TRBV9 to TRBJ2-1, with D uncertain. Germline V CDR1 and CDR2: SGDLS, YYNGEE. V lost 2 bases, J lost 9 bases, and 18 bases lay in between. The CDR3 extends over 15 amino acids. The CDR3 loop is CASSVDLMPIGEQFF. The CDR3, as DNA: TGTGCCAGCAGCGTTGACTTAATGCCGATTGGTGAGCAGTTCTTC.

In DNA form, the CDR3 reads TGCGCCAGCAGCTTAAACAGGGGCCACGAGCAGTACTTC. Protein sequence: CASSLNRGHEQYF. This chain joins TRBV5-1 and TRBJ2-7; 7 bases agree with TRBD1. J lost 5 bases, V lost 2 bases, and 4 bases had no gene match. The CDR3 contains 13 residues. Germline V gives CDR1 SGHRS, CDR2 YFSETQ.

V is TRBV2 and J is TRBJ2-7; TRBD2 agrees at 7 bases. From germline, CDR1 is SNHLY and CDR2 FYNNEI. The CDR3 is made up of 16 amino acids. The junction had 13 bases not matched to a gene; V was cut back by 2 bases and J by 6 bases. The chain's CDR3 is CASSESRLANLFEQYF. For the CDR3, the DNA is TGTGCCAGCAGTGAATCCCGACTAGCCAACCTCTTCGAGCAGTACTTC.

J is TRBJ1-1 and V is TRBV5-1; 11 nucleotides align to TRBD1. CDR1 SGHRS and CDR2 YFSETQ come from the germline V gene. V was pared by 1 base and J by 10 bases, with 3 bases of the junction left unmatched. This CDR3 region has 13 residues. In nucleotides, the CDR3 is TGCGCCAGCAGCTTGTTGGGACAGGGGGGAGCTTTCTTT. Encoded protein: CASSLLGQGGAFF.

V gene TRBV5-1 combines with J gene TRBJ2-2; possibly TRBD1 for D (6 bases). CDR1 SGHRS and CDR2 YFSETQ come from the germline V gene. The V end lost 3 bases, the J end lost 3 bases, and 15 bases lay between the germline ends. This CDR3 spans 16 amino acids. CDR3 residues: CASSSGGTGHTGELFF. The CDR3 DNA reads as TGCGCCAGCAGCTCAGGCGGTACAGGGCACACCGGGGAGCTGTTTTTT.

The chain combines TRBV6-5 with TRBJ1-1; D uncertain. Germline V CDR1 and CDR2: MNHEY, SVGAGI. V was clipped by 0 bases and J by 9 bases, with 11 bases between them. The CDR3 consists of 13 residues. The CDR3 is CASSYSYGKQAFF. For the CDR3, the DNA is TGTGCCAGCAGTTACTCATACGGGAAGCAAGCTTTCTTT.

J is TRBJ2-7 and V is TRBV9; a possible D gene is TRBD1 (5 bases). V lost 2 bases and J 2 bases, leaving 11 bases between the germline ends. This CDR3 has 14 residues. Germline assignment: CDR1 SGDLS and CDR2 YYNGEE. This CDR3 is CASSVLDNPYEQYF. CDR3 nucleotide sequence: TGTGCCAGCAGCGTCCTGGACAACCCCTACGAGCAGTACTTC.

The J gene is TRBJ1-3, the V gene TRBV5-1; no firm D call. Germline lookup yields CDR1 SGHRS and CDR2 YFSETQ. Trimming pared 2 bases from V and 1 base from J, leaving 10 bases between. The CDR3 is 15 residues long. The CDR3 sequence is CASSFQTGSGNTIYF. The CDR3 DNA follows: TGCGCCAGCAGCTTCCAGACGGGGTCTGGAAACACCATATATTTT.

This clone was seen just once. J is TRBJ2-7 and V is TRBV5-4; D is perhaps TRBD1 (5 bases). Looked up from germline, CDR1 is SGHNT and CDR2 is YYREEE (reference sequence). The CDR3 spans 13 residues. Trimming shortened V by 0 bases and J by 6 bases, and 10 bases separated the two germline ends. This chain's CDR3 is CASSLDRHGEQYF. Written as DNA, the CDR3 is TGTGCCAGCAGCTTGGACAGGCACGGCGAGCAGTACTTC.

This chain joins TRBV7-2 and TRBJ1-2; D remains ambiguous. This CDR3 has 14 residues. Germline CDR1 reads SGHTA; CDR2 reads FQGNSA. V gave up 1 base and J gave up 7 bases, with 13 bases separating them. The CDR3 nucleotides read TGTGCCAGCAGCTTAGGGAGGGCTCGATCTGGCTACACCTTC. Protein sequence: CASSLGRARSGYTF. The whole variable domain, filled in from reference TRBV7-2 and TRBJ1-2, reads GAGVSQSPSNKVTEKGKDVELRCDPISGHTALYWYRQSLGQGLEFLIYFQGNSAPDKSGLPSDRFSAERTGGSVSTLTIQRTQQEDSAVYLCASSLGRARSGYTFGSGTRLTVV.

This CDR3 is CASSQRQGSTSRLEQYF. The CDR3 DNA follows: TGTGCCAGCAGTCAACGACAGGGGTCTACTAGTAGGCTCGAGCAGTACTTC. The rearrangement links TRBV28 to TRBJ2-7; 8 bases match TRBD1. Germline loops: CDR1 MDHEN, CDR2 SYDVKM. The CDR3 contains 17 residues. Germline trimming cut 5 bases from V and 6 bases from J; bases unmatched to any gene: 18.

The chain has TRBV23-1 and TRBJ2-7; D gene uncertain. TRBV23-1 is labeled an ORF, and its function is uncertain. The CDR3 consists of 17 residues. The V end lost 0 bases, the J end lost 0 bases, and 15 bases lay between the germline ends. The CDR3 DNA follows: TGCGCCAGCAGTCAATCGATTCGGAGATTCACCTCCTACGAGCAGTACTTC. Translated, it gives CASSQSIRRFTSYEQYF.

The rearrangement joins TRBV5-1 to TRBJ2-7; 9 bases fit TRBD2. The CDR3 loop spans 15 amino acids. CDR1 and CDR2 from the germline V gene are SGHRS and YFSETQ. The V segment lost 1 base and the J segment 2 bases; nucleotides outside the gene matches: 4. CDR3 amino acids: CASSLLAGETYEQYF. The CDR3 nucleotides are TGCGCCAGCAGCTTGTTAGCGGGAGAGACCTACGAGCAGTACTTC. Variable domain in full (rest from reference TRBV5-1 and TRBJ2-7): KAGVTQTPRYLIKTRGQQVTLSCSPISGHRSVSWYQQTPGQGLQFLFEYFSETQRNKGNFPGRFSGRQFSNSRSEMNVSTLELGDSALYLCASSLLAGETYEQYFGPGTRLTVT.

The V and J genes are TRBV9 and TRBJ1-1; 8 bases agree with TRBD1. The CDR3 has 15 amino acids. V shed 5 bases and J 4 bases; nucleotides not matched to a gene: 10. From germline, CDR1 is SGDLS and CDR2 YYNGEE. The CDR3 loop is CASSRYMDRATEAFF. The CDR3 nucleotides read TGTGCCAGCAGTAGATACATGGACAGGGCCACTGAAGCTTTCTTT.

This sequence joins TRBV6-5 and TRBJ1-6; D gene uncertain. CDR3 length: 13 amino acids. The ends were cut back, 7 bases at V and 4 bases at J, with 8 bases in the middle. Germline V CDR1 and CDR2: MNHEY, SVGAGI. DNA of the CDR3: TGTGCCAGCATCGAGGTATATAATTCACCCCTCCACTTT. Its protein product is CASIEVYNSPLHF.

V usage is TRBV5-1 and J usage is TRBJ2-3; 9 nucleotides align to TRBD1. CDR1 is SGHRS and CDR2 is YFSETQ in the germline V gene. Trimming at V came to 4 bases and at J to 2 bases, leaving 5 bases not matched to a gene. The CDR3 has 15 amino acids. CDR3 amino acids: CASSPRTGVTDTQYF. The CDR3, as DNA: TGCGCCAGCAGCCCTCGGACAGGGGTCACAGATACGCAGTATTTT.

This chain connects TRBV27 to TRBJ2-7, with 11 bases fitting TRBD1. Trimming at V came to 3 bases and at J to 3 bases, leaving 4 bases not matched to a gene. This CDR3 has 15 amino acids. Germline CDR1 is MNHEY and CDR2 is SMNVEV (reference sequence). In DNA form, the CDR3 reads TGTGCCAGCAGTTTCCGGGACAGGGGGGACTACGAGCAGTACTTC. It codes for CASSFRDRGDYEQYF.

The rearrangement joins TRBV30 to TRBJ1-1, with a weak D call TRBD1 (5 bases). Germline V gene lookup returns CDR1 GTSNPN and CDR2 SVGIG (reference sequence). The ends were cut back, 2 bases at V and 4 bases at J, with 17 bases in the middle. The CDR3 length is 15 residues. Written as DNA, the CDR3 is TGTGCCTGGAGTTCGGGGCTAACCGGGGGCACTGAAGCTTTCTTT. Protein product: CAWSSGLTGGTEAFF.

V usage is TRBV28 and J usage is TRBJ2-7; D may be TRBD1 (6 bases). This CDR3 contains 13 residues. V lost 3 bases, J lost 3 bases, and 9 bases lay in between. CDR1 and CDR2 from the germline V gene are MDHEN and SYDVKM. The CDR3 bases are TGTGCCAGCAGTTTGACAGGCTTCTACGAGCAGTACTTC. Its translation is CASSLTGFYEQYF. Full variable domain (outside the CDR3, taken from reference TRBV28 and TRBJ2-7): DVKVTQSSRYLVKRTGEKVFLECVQDMDHENMFWYRQDPGLGLRLIYFSYDVKMKEKGDIPEGYSVSREKKERFSLILESASTNQTSMYLCASSLTGFYEQYFGPGTRLTVT.

This clone appeared once. The chain carries TRBV5-6 and TRBJ2-3; 12 bases match TRBD2. Germline CDR1 and CDR2: SGHDT and YYEEEE. This CDR3 region has 16 residues. V was pared by 1 base and J by 4 bases, with 4 bases of the junction left unmatched. The CDR3 nucleotides are TGTGCCAGCAGCTTGAGGGGACTAGCGGGCGCAGATACGCAGTATTTT. Translation: CASSLRGLAGADTQYF. Based on the CDR3 plus reference TRBV5-6 and TRBJ2-3, the full variable domain is DAGVTQSPTHLIKTRGQQVTLRCSPKSGHDTVSWYQQALGQGPQFIFQYYEEEERQRGNFPDRFSGHQFPNYSSELNVNALLLGDSALYLCASSLRGLAGADTQYFGPGTRLTVL.